This T cell receptor beta chain was captured by sequencing in a study of T-cell memory formation after mild COVID-19. Study-level background: TCR clusters largely stayed donor specific.

This clonotype appeared a few times. The CDR3 has 15 residues. Germline V gene lookup returns CDR1 SGHKS and CDR2 YYEKEE (reference sequence). J was trimmed by 6 bases and V by 3 bases; bases with no gene match: 12. Using constant-segment primers, 5'RACE produced TCR alpha and TCR beta cDNA libraries carrying sample barcodes and UMIs. TCRdb processed the 5' RACE reads anew with MiXCR; each CDR3 protein has one entry. This table holds about 180,000 distinct CDR3 sequences, under 20% found once. The chain is built from TRBV5-5 and TRBJ2-7, with 7 positions matching TRBD1. This clonotype originated in an adult woman who had mild COVID-19 (a few samples of this study predate the infection). Cell type and time point are not known. Material for sequencing was PBMCs or a T cell subset sorted from them (not recorded which). CDR3 loop: CASSSRQGTSGEQYF. The CDR3 DNA reads as TGTGCCAGCAGCTCCCGACAGGGTACGTCGGGCGAGCAGTACTTC.